The entry below describes one TCR beta chain. Its specificity is unknown. The CDR3 spans 17 residues. Naivety in CD8+ T cells corresponded to a CD45RO-CCR7+CD27+CD95- phenotype. This sample was included in a study of CXCR3-negative and CXCR3-positive naive CD8 T cells. Study observations and caveats: The study inferred TCR strength from TRB CDR3 properties and found comparable surface CD5 between naive subsets. Greater hydrophobicity was found in TRB CDR3s of CXCR3-positive naive cells than of CXCR3-negative naive cells.

With UMI labels, 5' RACE was used to prepare the TRB cDNA libraries. TCRdb derives one entry per CDR3 protein from the 5' RACE reads, leaving out DNA. Seen in this sample are approximately 59,000 distinct CDR3 sequences; the ten most common clones hold roughly 0.74%. Source material: naive CXCR3+ CD8+ T cells from blood. Subset described: CD45RO-CCR7+CD27+CD95- naive CD8+ T cells expressing CXCR3 (TNR3+). This chain connects TRBV5-3 to TRBJ2-7; lacking DNA, the TRBD1 call made by TCRdb goes unchecked. TRBV5-3 has ORF status, its function being uncertain. This clonotype was obtained from a human donor in good health. Some clones in this sample may be carry-over from other donors' samples. The CDR3 is CARTWDRGPESSYEQYF.